The present TCR beta chain was sequenced within a study of T cell responses to AZD1222 COVID-19 vaccine. Study-wide results and limits: CD4 TCRs associated with vaccination spanned spike, dominating at 160-218 and 743-854.

Trimming left V 0 bases short and J 5 bases short, with 17 bases between. Germline V gene lookup returns CDR1 MGHRA and CDR2 YSYEKL. This CDR3 is 16 amino acids long. Libraries were prepared by immunoSEQ multiplex PCR; TCRdb keeps only in-frame clonotypes and omits some of them. The sample contains 150,000 to 200,000 clones, almost 95% of which appear only once. With regard to this clone: Antigen unknown.

The chain employs TRBV4-1 and TRBJ2-7, with D possibly being TRBD2 (6 bases). The sequence was collected from an adult in good health. The starting material was peripheral blood, obtained on day 0 of AZD1222 vaccination. The CDR3, as DNA: TGCGCCAGCAGCCAAGATCGGGCGGGAAATTCCCACGAGCAGTACTTC. This translates into CASSQDRAGNSHEQYF.